These 31 T cell receptor beta chains came from one sample sequenced in a study of blood T cell repertoires in COVID-19. Libraries were prepared by immunoSEQ multiplex PCR; TCRdb keeps only in-frame clonotypes and omits some of them. The data hold approximately 42,000 clones, with around 75% observed a single time. The sample was peripheral blood. Receptors originate from a man older than 75 with acute or convalescent COVID-19.

V gene TRBV6-5 combines with J gene TRBJ1-1, with TRBD1 matching 8 bases. V lost 2 bases, J lost 4 bases, and 0 bases stayed unmatched. CDR1 and CDR2 from the germline V gene are MNHEY and SVGAGI. The CDR3 extends over 13 amino acids. Here the CDR3 reads CASSYTGGTEAFF. CDR3 sequence (DNA): TGTGCCAGCAGTTACACAGGGGGCACTGAAGCTTTCTTT.

Only a few counts were recorded for this clone. The chain has TRBV19 and TRBJ1-5; maybe TRBD1 (6 bases). This CDR3 contains 15 residues. From germline, CDR1 is LNHDA and CDR2 SQIVND (reference sequence). V was shortened by 4 bases and J by 0 bases, with 10 bases between the two germline ends. The CDR3 nucleotides read TGTGCCAGTAGTACCAACAGGGCTAGCAATCAGCCCCAGCATTTT. Amino acids: CASSTNRASNQPQHF.

J is TRBJ1-2 and V is TRBV7-9; tentatively, D is TRBD1 (5 bases). CDR1 SEHNR and CDR2 FQNEAQ come from the germline V gene (reference sequence). The CDR3 spans 14 residues. Trimming cost V 0 bases and J 4 bases, with 9 bases left between them. The CDR3 spells CASSLARVGYGYTF. The CDR3 DNA reads as TGTGCCAGCAGCTTAGCCAGGGTAGGCTATGGCTACACCTTC. The whole variable domain, remainder taken from reference TRBV7-9 and TRBJ1-2, is DTGVSQNPRHKITKRGQNVTFRCDPISEHNRLYWYRQTLGQGPEFLTYFQNEAQLEKSRLLSDRFSAERPKGSFSTLEIQRTEQGDSAMYLCASSLARVGYGYTFGSGTRLTVV.

The chain joins TRBV11-3 to TRBJ2-1; 14 positions agree with TRBD2. J was trimmed by 3 bases and V by 5 bases; bases with no gene match: 9. The CDR3 length is 18 residues. CDR1 is SGHNT, CDR2 YENEEA, per germline. In DNA form, the CDR3 reads TGTGCCAGCAGCCCGGGGACTAGCGGGAGAGGGGGCTACAATGAGCAGTTCTTC. It is translated as CASSPGTSGRGGYNEQFF.

This clone appeared a few times. The gene calls are TRBV18 and TRBJ1-2; TRBD1 agrees at 7 bases. This CDR3 has 14 amino acids. The V gene end was trimmed by 3 bases and the J gene end by 3 bases; junction bases not matched to a gene: 4. CDR1 is KGHSH and CDR2 is LQKENI in the germline V gene. CDR3 region: CASSPQGVDYGYTF. CDR3 sequence (DNA): TGTGCCAGCTCACCCCAGGGGGTTGACTATGGCTACACCTTC.

This clone was seen only a few times. The chain employs TRBV6-5 and TRBJ1-5; 7 bases are a match to TRBD1. V lost 6 bases and J lost 1; bases outside the gene matches: 6. The CDR3 consists of 15 residues. Germline V gives CDR1 MNHEY, CDR2 SVGAGI. The CDR3 region is CASRPGQLSNQPQHF. In DNA, the CDR3 is TGTGCCAGCAGGCCGGGACAGTTAAGCAATCAGCCCCAGCATTTT.

There are a few counts of this clone. V usage is TRBV18 and J usage is TRBJ1-5; 9 bases line up with TRBD1. The CDR3 totals 18 residues. With V trimmed by 3 bases and J by 6 bases, 15 bases remained unmatched. Looked up from germline, CDR1 is KGHSH and CDR2 is LQKENI. CDR3: CASSPQPIGDRAGQPQHF. The CDR3 coding sequence is TGTGCCAGCTCACCTCAGCCTATAGGGGACAGGGCCGGTCAGCCCCAGCATTTT.

This rearrangement joins TRBV14 to TRBJ1-1; no reliable D call. Per the germline V gene, CDR1 is SGHDN and CDR2 is FVKESK. The CDR3 has 13 amino acids. V was trimmed by 4 bases and J by 0 bases, leaving 6 bases between them. CDR3 sequence (DNA): TGTGCCAGCAGCCCCGGGGTGAACACTGAAGCTTTCTTT. It is translated as CASSPGVNTEAFF.

The chain recombines TRBV20-1 with TRBJ1-1; the D is unclear. Germline lookup yields CDR1 DFQATT and CDR2 SNEGSKA (reference sequence). V lost 3 bases and J 1 base, leaving 6 bases between the germline ends. CDR3 length: 12 amino acids. In nucleotides, the CDR3 is TGCAGTGCTAGTTTCGGGAACACTGAAGCTTTCTTT. This encodes CSASFGNTEAFF.

This clone was seen only once. V usage is TRBV19 and J usage is TRBJ2-3, with no clear D. V was pared by 5 bases and J by 5 bases, with 20 bases between. The CDR3 is 16 residues long. Germline lookup yields CDR1 LNHDA and CDR2 SQIVND (reference sequence). The CDR3 loop is CASSAPRLTRKDTQYF. CDR3 sequence (DNA): TGTGCCAGTAGTGCCCCGCGACTTACAAGAAAAGATACGCAGTATTTT.

The chain couples TRBV9 to TRBJ2-5; 7 bases fit TRBD1. Germline V lookup: CDR1 SGDLS, CDR2 YYNGEE. Germline trimming cut 0 bases from V and 5 bases from J; bases unmatched to any gene: 7. The CDR3 extends over 15 amino acids. Here the CDR3 DNA reads TGTGCCAGCAGCGTAGGGGAAGGGGGCCTCGAGACCCAGTACTTC. Its protein is CASSVGEGGLETQYF.

The chain joins TRBV3-1 (or the pseudogene TRBV3-2) to TRBJ2-3, with 9 nucleotides matching TRBD2. Trimming took 6 bases from V and 4 from J; bases not matched to a gene: 11. This CDR3 is built from 16 residues. Germline V gene sequence: CDR1 LGHDT, CDR2 YNNKEL (reference sequence). CDR3 sequence reads: CASSGLAGGGPDTQYF. The CDR3 coding sequence is TGTGCCAGCAGTGGTTTGGCGGGAGGGGGCCCAGATACGCAGTATTTT.

The CDR3 spells CASSPPSGELFF. CDR3 in DNA: TGTGCCAGCAGCCCCCCGAGCGGGGAGCTGTTTTTT. J is TRBJ2-2 and V is TRBV27; D unresolved. The CDR3 is 12 amino acids. The V end was cut by 6 bases, the J end by 7 bases, with 9 bases between. The V gene's germline CDR1 is MNHEY and CDR2 SMNVEV (reference sequence).

The chain uses TRBV3-1 (or the pseudogene TRBV3-2) and TRBJ2-3; D may be TRBD2 (5 bases). Trimming cost V 5 bases and J 0 bases, with 12 bases left between them. The CDR3 consists of 15 residues. Germline values: CDR1 LGHDT, CDR2 YNNKEL (reference sequence). CDR3 region: CASSVWRTSTDTQYF. As DNA, the CDR3 is TGTGCCAGCAGCGTCTGGCGGACTAGCACAGATACGCAGTATTTT.

This chain links TRBV28 with TRBJ2-3; 8 positions agree with TRBD2. This CDR3 region has 14 residues. The germline gives CDR1 MDHEN, CDR2 SYDVKM. The J segment lost 7 bases and the V segment lost 7 bases, leaving 10 bases of the junction unmatched. CDR3 protein: CASTPGLGTNTQYF. The CDR3, as DNA: TGTGCCAGCACCCCGGGACTAGGAACTAATACGCAGTATTTT. The full variable domain, rest sourced from reference TRBV28 and TRBJ2-3, is DVKVTQSSRYLVKRTGEKVFLECVQDMDHENMFWYRQDPGLGLRLIYFSYDVKMKEKGDIPEGYSVSREKKERFSLILESASTNQTSMYLCASTPGLGTNTQYFGPGTRLTVL.

V is TRBV9 and J is TRBJ2-2, with TRBD1 matching over 9 bases. Germline lookup yields CDR1 SGDLS and CDR2 YYNGEE. The CDR3 spans 16 residues. J lost 6 bases, V lost 2 bases, and 8 bases had no gene match. CDR3 sequence (DNA): TGTGCCAGCAGCGTCGTAGGGACAGGGATGGCCGGGGAGCTGTTTTTT. Its translation is CASSVVGTGMAGELFF.

The chain couples TRBV30 to TRBJ1-4; 10 nucleotides match TRBD1. Unmatched junction bases numbered 11, after V lost 5 bases and J lost 11 bases. The CDR3 sequence is 14 residues long. Looked up from germline, CDR1 is GTSNPN and CDR2 is SVGIG (reference sequence). CDR3 loop: CAWSKGTGAPKLFF. In DNA, the CDR3 is TGTGCCTGGTCGAAAGGGACAGGGGCCCCCAAACTGTTTTTT.

This chain joins TRBV5-4 and TRBJ1-2; 8 nucleotides align to TRBD1. Per germline, CDR1 SGHNT and CDR2 YYREEE (reference sequence). V shed 4 bases, J shed 5 bases, and the junction held 7 bases outside the gene matches. The CDR3 loop spans 14 amino acids. The CDR3 nucleotides are TGTGCCAGCAGCCAGGGGACAGGACAATATGGCTACACCTTC. Residues: CASSQGTGQYGYTF.

The V call is TRBV27, the J call TRBJ2-7; 8 nucleotides line up with TRBD2. Germline CDR1 MNHEY, CDR2 SMNVEV (reference sequence). The junction had 8 bases not matched to a gene; V was cut back by 5 bases and J by 2 bases. This CDR3 comprises 15 residues. The CDR3 coding sequence is TGTGCCAGCAGTCCCGGCGGTAGCGGGACCTACGAGCAGTACTTC. This codes for CASSPGGSGTYEQYF.

This clone occurred once. The gene calls are TRBV4-2 and TRBJ2-3, with 9 bases identical to TRBD2. The junction had 12 bases not matched to a gene; V was cut back by 1 base and J by 4 bases. The CDR3 is 18 amino acids. The germline gives CDR1 LGHNA, CDR2 YNFKEQ. CDR3 residues: CASSQALGAGGRADTQYF. The CDR3 coding sequence is TGTGCCAGCAGCCAAGCCCTAGGGGCGGGAGGGCGGGCAGATACGCAGTATTTT.

This clone was recorded only once. The CDR3 DNA follows: TGTGCCAGCAGTCCAGCGGGAGGGGCGGTCGGGGCCTACGAGCAGTACTTC. This sequence encodes CASSPAGGAVGAYEQYF. This chain uses TRBV28 with TRBJ2-7; 10 bases fit TRBD2. The ends lost 5 bases at V and 2 bases at J; junction bases unmatched: 12. This CDR3 has 17 residues. Germline V CDR1 and CDR2: MDHEN, SYDVKM.

This sequence joins TRBV7-2 and TRBJ1-6; D might be TRBD1 (6 bases). This CDR3 has 16 residues. Trimming cost V 7 bases and J 10 bases, with 23 bases left between them. Germline loops: CDR1 SGHTA, CDR2 FQGNSA. The CDR3 reads CASTQDATGRRSPLHF. The CDR3 DNA reads TGTGCCAGCACCCAAGACGCTACAGGGCGAAGGTCACCCCTCCACTTT. Combining the CDR3 with reference TRBV7-2 and TRBJ1-6 gives the whole variable domain GAGVSQSPSNKVTEKGKDVELRCDPISGHTALYWYRQSLGQGLEFLIYFQGNSAPDKSGLPSDRFSAERTGGSVSTLTIQRTQQEDSAVYLCASTQDATGRRSPLHFGNGTRLTVT.

This chain joins TRBV4-3 and TRBJ2-3; TRBD2 matches 10 bases. The CDR3 sequence is 17 residues long. CDR1 LGHNA and CDR2 YSLEER come from the germline V gene. The ends lost 0 bases at V and 5 bases at J; junction bases unmatched: 8. CDR3 DNA: TGCGCCAGCAGCCAAGACGCGGCTAGCGGGAGTGGAGATACGCAGTATTTT. Its protein is CASSQDAASGSGDTQYF.

This chain uses TRBV7-8 with TRBJ1-4, with TRBD1 as a possible D gene (5 bases). The V gene lost 5 bases and the J gene lost 6 bases, with 19 bases spanning the gap. Germline CDR1 SGHVS, CDR2 FQNEAQ. The CDR3 has 16 residues. CDR3 sequence: CASSPLPGWGDEKLFF. As DNA, the CDR3 is TGTGCCAGCAGCCCATTGCCAGGGTGGGGGGATGAAAAACTGTTTTTT. Together with reference TRBV7-8 and TRBJ1-4, the CDR3 gives the full variable domain: GAGVSQSPRYKVAKRGQDVALRCDPISGHVSLFWYQQALGQGPEFLTYFQNEAQLDKSGLPSDRFFAERPEGSVSTLKIQRTQQEDSAVYLCASSPLPGWGDEKLFFGSGTQLSVL.

The rearrangement joins TRBV7-6 to TRBJ2-1; TRBD2 matches 10 bases. CDR1 is SGHVS and CDR2 is FNYEAQ in the germline V gene. The V gene end was trimmed by 5 bases and the J gene end by 7 bases; junction bases not matched to a gene: 8. This CDR3 is built from 15 residues. The CDR3 nucleotides are TGTGCCAGCAGCGAAACTAGCGGGACCAATAATGAGCAGTTCTTC. Translation gives CASSETSGTNNEQFF.

The chain links TRBV19 to TRBJ2-1, with D maybe TRBD2 (5 bases). Germline CDR1 LNHDA, CDR2 SQIVND (reference sequence). V lost 6 bases and J 8 bases, leaving 20 bases between the germline ends. CDR3 length equals 15 residues. For the CDR3, the DNA is TGTGCCAGTAGGAGGGCCGGCTCTGCGGTTGATGAGCAGTTCTTC. Encoded protein: CASRRAGSAVDEQFF.

CDR3 in amino acids: CASSLGTGAANQPQHF. The CDR3 nucleotides are TGCGCCAGCAGCTTGGGGACAGGGGCTGCAAATCAGCCCCAGCATTTT. The genes are TRBV5-1 and TRBJ1-5; 9 nucleotides agree with TRBD1. The CDR3 length is 16 residues. V lost 0 bases and J lost 4; bases outside the gene matches: 5. Germline V lookup: CDR1 SGHRS, CDR2 YFSETQ.

V usage is TRBV3-1 (or the pseudogene TRBV3-2) and J usage is TRBJ2-1, with D possibly being TRBD2 (6 bases). This CDR3 is 15 amino acids long. CDR1 is LGHDT and CDR2 is YNNKEL in the germline V gene (reference sequence). V lost 8 bases and J lost 2, with 16 bases in between. The chain's CDR3 is CASGTGGVTYNEQFF. The CDR3 coding sequence is TGTGCCAGCGGGACGGGCGGGGTGACCTACAATGAGCAGTTCTTC.

This clone was seen a few times. CDR3: CASSEGASIGSDEQYF. For the CDR3, the DNA is TGTGCCAGCAGCGAGGGGGCTAGTATCGGGTCCGACGAGCAGTACTTC. This chain joins TRBV9 and TRBJ2-7; 7 bases are shared with TRBD1. The CDR3 covers 16 residues. The V segment lost 3 bases and the J segment 5 bases; nucleotides outside the gene matches: 14. Germline V gene sequence: CDR1 SGDLS, CDR2 YYNGEE. Combining the CDR3 with reference TRBV9 and TRBJ2-7 gives the whole variable domain DSGVTQTPKHLITATGQRVTLRCSPRSGDLSVYWYQQSLDQGLQFLIQYYNGEERAKGNILERFSAQQFPDLHSELNLSSLELGDSALYFCASSEGASIGSDEQYFGPGTRLTVT.

The table lists this clone with a few counts. The chain employs TRBV20-1 and TRBJ2-1; 8 nucleotides agree with TRBD2. The germline V gene has CDR1 DFQATT and CDR2 SNEGSKA (reference sequence). CDR3 length: 15 amino acids. V shed 3 bases and J 2 bases; nucleotides not matched to a gene: 6. The CDR3 loop reads CSASKAGVTYNEQFF. CDR3 nucleotide sequence: TGCAGTGCTAGTAAAGCGGGAGTGACCTACAATGAGCAGTTCTTC.

The chain carries TRBV25-1 and TRBJ1-6; 8 bases fit TRBD1. J gave up 2 bases and V 2 bases, and 5 bases lay outside the gene matches. The germline V gene encodes CDR1 MGHDK and CDR2 SYGVNS. The CDR3 is made up of 17 amino acids. DNA for the CDR3: TGTGCCAGCAGTGAACACGACAGGGGTGCCTATAATTCACCCCTCCACTTT. Protein: CASSEHDRGAYNSPLHF.